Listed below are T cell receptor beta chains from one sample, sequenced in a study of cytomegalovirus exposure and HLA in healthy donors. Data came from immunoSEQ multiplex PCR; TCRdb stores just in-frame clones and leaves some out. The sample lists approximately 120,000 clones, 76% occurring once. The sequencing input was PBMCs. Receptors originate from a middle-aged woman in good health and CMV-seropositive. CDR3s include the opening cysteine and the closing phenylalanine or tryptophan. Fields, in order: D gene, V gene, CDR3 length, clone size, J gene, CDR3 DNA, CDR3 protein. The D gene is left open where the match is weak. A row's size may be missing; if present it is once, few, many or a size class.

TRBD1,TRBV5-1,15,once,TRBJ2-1,TGCGCCAGTACCTTAGGGGGCTCATTCTACAATGAGCAGTTCTTC,CASTLGGSFYNEQFF
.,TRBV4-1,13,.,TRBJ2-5,TGCGCCAGCAGTATGTGGAGGCGGGAGACCCAGTACTTC,CASSMWRRETQYF
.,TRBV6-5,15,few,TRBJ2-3,TGTGCCAGCACCCTTTCATCGGCGGCGGGTCATGCGCAGTATTTT,CASTLSSAAGHAQYF
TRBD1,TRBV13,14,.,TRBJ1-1,TGTGCCAGCAGCTTGGACAGGGGGCTCACTGAAGCTTTCTTT,CASSLDRGLTEAFF
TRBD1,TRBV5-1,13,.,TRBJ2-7,TGCGCCAGCAGATGGGACAGGGGTTACGAGCAGTACTTC,CASRWDRGYEQYF
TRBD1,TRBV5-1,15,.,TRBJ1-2,TGCGCCAGCAGCGTTGACAGGGCTTCTAACTATGGCTACACCTTC,CASSVDRASNYGYTF
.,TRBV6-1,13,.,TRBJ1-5,TGTGCCAGCAACTCGGACAGAAATCAGCCCCAGCATTTT,CASNSDRNQPQHF
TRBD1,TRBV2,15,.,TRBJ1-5,TGTGCCAGCAGAGAGCGGACAGGGAGTCGGCAGCCCCAGCATTTT,CASRERTGSRQPQHF
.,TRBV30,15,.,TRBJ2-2,TGTGCCTGGAATCGCGGGACAGCCAGAACCGGGGAGCTGTTTTTT,CAWNRGTARTGELFF
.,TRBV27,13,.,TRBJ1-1,TGTGCCAGCAGTTTATCAAGGGGCGGTGAAGCTTTCTTT,CASSLSRGGEAFF
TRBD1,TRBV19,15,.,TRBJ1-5,TGTGCCAGTCAATTCGGACAGGGGAGCAATCAGCCCCAGCATTTT,CASQFGQGSNQPQHF
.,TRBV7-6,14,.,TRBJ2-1,TGTGCCAGCTCCGGAGGGGCAGTTTACAATGAGCAGTTCTTC,CASSGGAVYNEQFF
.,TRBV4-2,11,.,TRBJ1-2,TGTGCCAGCAGCCAAGTGGGGCGGAGTTTCTTC,CASSQVGRSFF
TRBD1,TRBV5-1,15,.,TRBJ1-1,TGCGCCAGCAGCTTGGCCGGACAGGGGAACACTGAAGCTTTCTTT,CASSLAGQGNTEAFF
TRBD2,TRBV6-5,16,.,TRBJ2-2,TGTGCCAGCAGTTACTCGCTAGCGGCAAACACCGGGGAGCTGTTTTTT,CASSYSLAANTGELFF
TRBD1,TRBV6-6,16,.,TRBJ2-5,TGTGCCAGCAGTCAGGGGACAGGGGGCGTATTAGAGACCCAGTACTTC,CASSQGTGGVLETQYF
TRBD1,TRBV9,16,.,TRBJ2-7,TGTGCCAGCAGCGTAGAGCCGGGACAGATGCAAGGCGAGCAGTACTTC,CASSVEPGQMQGEQYF
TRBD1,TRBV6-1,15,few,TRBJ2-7,TGTGCCAGCAGCCTTTCGGGACAGGGTGCCTACGAGCAGTACTTC,CASSLSGQGAYEQYF